This T cell receptor (beta chain) was captured by sequencing in a study of T cell changes during pregnancy in multiple sclerosis (dated by TCRdb to between 2017 and 2020). Turning to the overall study: The study looked at changes in the T cell repertoire across pregnancy in women with multiple sclerosis.

Receptor amplification or capture employed the immunoSEQ multiplex PCR assay. TCRdb took this table from immuneACCESS and kept in-frame rearrangements with V and J called. Such tables lack part of the clones; where checked against another copy, unresolved V genes explain under half of the gap, and the rest is unexplained. The sample records roughly 55,000 clones, roughly 90% of which are singletons. The ten largest clones take up less than 0.2% of the sample. Comments on this clone: The clone's antigen remains unknown. No base quality information exists; no much larger clone differs at one position.

V lost 2 bases and J lost 3 bases, and the count of bases not matched to a germline gene is 4. CDR1 MNHEY and CDR2 SVGAGI are derived from the germline V gene. The cysteine opens and the phenylalanine closes a CDR3 of 14 amino acids. The sequence is cut down to CDR3 DNA, 42 bases in frame from base 1. The sequence is built from TRBV6-5 and TRBJ2-7, and 7 junctional nucleotides match TRBD1. The starting material was CD4+ T cells from peripheral blood mononuclear cells, obtained after pregnancy. The sequence was obtained from a female donor in good health, enrolled as a control in a pregnancy study. The CDR3 amino acid sequence is: CASSYRDRNYEQYF. In nucleotide form, the sequence is TGTGCCAGCAGTTACCGGGACAGAAACTACGAGCAGTACTTC.